These T cell receptor beta chains were read from a single sample in a study of cytomegalovirus exposure and HLA in healthy donors. Measured with immunoSEQ multiplex PCR; TCRdb has only the in-frame clones, and not every one. The table shows under 90,000 clones, with around 70% occurring only once. Source material: PBMCs. The receptors were gathered from a man aged 35 to 55 in good health and CMV-seropositive. CDR3s include the opening cysteine and the closing phenylalanine or tryptophan. The D gene is left open where the match is weak.

v_call	j_call	d_call	cdr3_aa	cdr3_nt
TRBV10-3	TRBJ1-2	TRBD1	CAITDRGNYGYTF	TGTGCCATCACCGACAGGGGAAACTATGGCTACACCTTC
TRBV15	TRBJ1-1	TRBD1	CATSRARQGTEAFF	TGTGCCACCAGCAGAGCTCGACAGGGCACTGAAGCTTTCTTT
TRBV2	TRBJ2-5	NA	CASSDGTGGTQYF	TGTGCCAGCAGTGACGGGACCGGGGGGACCCAGTACTTC
TRBV18	TRBJ1-1	NA	CASSPEETGTEAFF	TGTGCCAGCTCACCAGAAGAAACGGGGACTGAAGCTTTCTTT
TRBV29-1	TRBJ1-4	TRBD1	CSVEDRGTGGEKLFF	TGCAGCGTTGAAGATCGAGGGACAGGCGGCGAAAAACTGTTTTTT
TRBV11-2	TRBJ2-7	TRBD2	CASSYGGSPYEQYF	TGTGCCAGCAGCTACGGCGGGAGCCCATACGAGCAGTACTTC
TRBV28	TRBJ1-1	NA	CASSRSPGSLLNTEAFF	TGTGCCAGCAGCCGCTCTCCGGGGTCTCTTTTGAACACTGAAGCTTTCTTT
TRBV7-9	TRBJ1-4	NA	CASSLERPRVGKLFF	TGTGCCAGCAGCTTAGAGCGGCCCCGGGTTGGAAAACTGTTTTTT
TRBV15	TRBJ1-2	TRBD1	CATSRRTGAEYGYTF	TGTGCCACCAGCAGAAGGACAGGGGCCGAGTATGGCTACACCTTC
TRBV29-1	TRBJ2-2	TRBD2	CSVKTGTSFRTGELFF	TGCAGCGTTAAAACCGGGACTAGCTTTAGGACCGGGGAGCTGTTTTTT
TRBV5-1	TRBJ2-2	NA	CASTQSILGSGELFF	TGCGCCAGCACCCAATCCATACTAGGGTCCGGGGAGCTGTTTTTT